Listed here is a single T cell receptor beta chain. This clonotype was recorded once. Its antigen has not been determined. No base quality information exists; no much larger clone differs at one position. One read alone provides weak support. As encoded in the germline V gene (reference sequence), CDR1 is LNHDA while CDR2 is SQIVND. From its cysteine to its phenylalanine, the CDR3 spans 14 amino acids. Only the CDR3 portion is preserved as DNA: 42 bases, with reading frame beginning at the first base. V is reduced by 5 bases and J by 4 bases, leaving a spacing of 12 bases between them. The data were produced on an Illumina HiSeq 2500. Quantitative 5'-RACE with molecular barcodes was the method used to prepare the TCR beta libraries. In the paper's pipeline: A new computational method, built on a probabilistic model of VDJ rearrangement, was used to identify disease-linked TCR variants. In TCRdb, the public reads were trimmed at Q25 with fastp and aligned with MiXCR, with productive beta chains retained. Every CDR3 protein is listed once, alongside the most common genes and DNA of its rows. These V and J calls rely on TCRdb rather than the paper's analysis. This sample lists a few hundred thousand distinct CDR3 sequences; around 17% were detected once. The ten biggest clones cover approximately 40% of the sample.

The source of the sample is a study of CD8 T cells in ankylosing spondylitis (dated by TCRdb to 2017 to 2019). About the investigation overall: The study profiled T cell receptor beta repertoires in healthy donors and ankylosing spondylitis patients to find disease-linked TCR variants. Samples of peripheral blood were taken, and for ankylosing spondylitis patients, synovial fluid was collected as well. The full study cohort was made up of under 30 ankylosing spondylitis patients and 108 healthy donors. Findings and caveats that apply to the study as a whole: According to the report, matched synovial fluid samples from ankylosing spondylitis patients were significantly enriched for the disease-linked clones. Blood from ankylosing spondylitis patients appeared to be characterized by a TCR beta motif made up of under ten highly homologous amino acid variants. The disease-linked clones had a CD8+ phenotype and were found at relatively low frequencies in peripheral blood. Some motif variants had previously been reported in the synovial fluid and blood of reactive arthritis patients, which suggests shared mechanisms of disease initiation.

Sequenced material: blood, either unsorted or a sorted T cell fraction (not recorded which). The chain joins TRBV19 to TRBJ1-5; a weak D assignment points to TRBD1 (6 bases agree). This sequence originates from a male donor with ankylosing spondylitis. The DNA sequence follows: TGTGCCAGTAGTTCCGGACAGATTAATCAGCCCCAGCATTTT. It is translated as CASSSGQINQPQHF.